This TCR beta chain came from a study of blood T cell repertoires in COVID-19. This CDR3 contains 14 residues. Deletions cut 1 base from V and 1 base from J, with 5 bases between. The germline V gene encodes CDR1 MGHRA and CDR2 YSYEKL. Only in-frame clones appear in the TCRdb table, and some are missing; sequencing was by immunoSEQ multiplex PCR. The data hold 65,000 to 95,000 clones, with 80% observed a single time. The rearrangement links TRBV4-1 to TRBJ1-3; no firm D call. Sequences were obtained from peripheral blood. This TCR derives from a woman between 35 and 50 years old with active or convalescent COVID-19. CDR3 sequence (DNA): TGCGCCAGCAGCCAAGGGCATTCTGGAAACACCATATATTTT. It encodes CASSQGHSGNTIYF.